This T cell receptor beta chain was retrieved from a study of T cell changes during pregnancy in multiple sclerosis. TCRdb's table, derived via immunoSEQ multiplex PCR, lists solely in-frame clones and lacks some. The sample lists around 65,000 clones, around nine tenths occurring once. Germline values: CDR1 LNHNV, CDR2 YYDKDF (reference sequence). V lost 3 bases and J 2 bases, leaving 7 bases between the germline ends. CDR3 size: 13 residues. Sequenced material: peripheral blood, taken in the third trimester of pregnancy. The sequence derives from a female donor in good health, enrolled as a control in a pregnancy study. The chain employs TRBV15 and TRBJ2-5; D gene uncertain. The CDR3 DNA follows: TGTGCCACCAGCAGGGGCTCGCAAGAGACCCAGTACTTC. This sequence encodes CATSRGSQETQYF.